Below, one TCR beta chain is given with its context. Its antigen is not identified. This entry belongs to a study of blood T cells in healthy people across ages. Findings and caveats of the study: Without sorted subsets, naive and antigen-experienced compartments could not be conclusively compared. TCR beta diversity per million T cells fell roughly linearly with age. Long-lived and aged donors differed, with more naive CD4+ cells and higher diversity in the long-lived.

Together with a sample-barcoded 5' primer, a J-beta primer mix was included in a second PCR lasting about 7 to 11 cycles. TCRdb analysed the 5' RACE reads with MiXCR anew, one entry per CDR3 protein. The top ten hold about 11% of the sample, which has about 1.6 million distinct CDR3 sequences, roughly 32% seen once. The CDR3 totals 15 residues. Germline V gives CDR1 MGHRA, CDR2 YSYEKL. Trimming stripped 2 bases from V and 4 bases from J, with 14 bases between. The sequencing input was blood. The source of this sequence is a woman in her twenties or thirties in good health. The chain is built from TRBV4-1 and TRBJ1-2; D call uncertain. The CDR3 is CASSQSGIEIYGYTF. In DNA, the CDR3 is TGCGCCAGCAGCCAATCCGGAATAGAGATCTATGGCTACACCTTC.